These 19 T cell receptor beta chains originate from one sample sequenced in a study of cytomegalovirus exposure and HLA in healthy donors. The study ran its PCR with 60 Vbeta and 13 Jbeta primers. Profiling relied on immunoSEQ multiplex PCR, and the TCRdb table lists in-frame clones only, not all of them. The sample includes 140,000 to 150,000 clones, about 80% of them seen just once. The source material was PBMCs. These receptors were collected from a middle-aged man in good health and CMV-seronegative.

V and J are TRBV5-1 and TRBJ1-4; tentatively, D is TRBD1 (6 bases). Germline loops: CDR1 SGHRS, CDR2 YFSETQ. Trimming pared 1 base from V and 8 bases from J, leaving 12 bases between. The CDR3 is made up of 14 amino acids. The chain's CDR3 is CASSLPGVGEKLFF. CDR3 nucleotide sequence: TGCGCCAGCAGCTTGCCAGGGGTTGGAGAAAAACTGTTTTTT.

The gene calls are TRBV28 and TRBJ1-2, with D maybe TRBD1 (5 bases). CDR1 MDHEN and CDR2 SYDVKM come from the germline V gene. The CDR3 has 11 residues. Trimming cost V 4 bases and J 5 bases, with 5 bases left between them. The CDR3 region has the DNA TGTGCCAGCAGTTCAGGGTATGGCTACACCTTC. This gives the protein CASSSGYGYTF.

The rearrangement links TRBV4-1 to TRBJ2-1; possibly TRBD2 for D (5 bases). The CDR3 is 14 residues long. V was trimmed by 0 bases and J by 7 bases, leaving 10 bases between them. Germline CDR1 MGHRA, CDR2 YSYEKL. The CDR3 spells CASSQEGVTNEQFF. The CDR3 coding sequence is TGCGCCAGCAGCCAAGAGGGAGTGACGAATGAGCAGTTCTTC.

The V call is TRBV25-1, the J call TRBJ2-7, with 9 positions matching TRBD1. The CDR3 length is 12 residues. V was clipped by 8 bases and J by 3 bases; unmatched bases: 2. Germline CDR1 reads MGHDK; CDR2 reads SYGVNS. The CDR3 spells CASGTGSYEQYF. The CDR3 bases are TGTGCCAGCGGGACAGGGAGCTACGAGCAGTACTTC.

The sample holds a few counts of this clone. The CDR3 sequence is CASSLAGTGSLSNQPQHF. The CDR3 bases are TGTGCCAGCAGCTTAGCTGGGACAGGGTCGTTGAGCAATCAGCCCCAGCATTTT. The chain uses TRBV7-8 and TRBJ1-5; 9 bases fit TRBD1. Trimming at V came to 0 bases and at J to 1 base, leaving 7 bases not matched to a gene. The germline V gene has CDR1 SGHVS and CDR2 FQNEAQ. The CDR3 spans 18 residues.

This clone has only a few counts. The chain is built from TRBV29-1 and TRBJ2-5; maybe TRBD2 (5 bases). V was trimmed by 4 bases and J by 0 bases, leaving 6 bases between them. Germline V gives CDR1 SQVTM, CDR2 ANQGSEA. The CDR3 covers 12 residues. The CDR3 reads CSVVRDQETQYF. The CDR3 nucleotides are TGCAGCGTTGTGAGGGACCAAGAGACCCAGTACTTC.

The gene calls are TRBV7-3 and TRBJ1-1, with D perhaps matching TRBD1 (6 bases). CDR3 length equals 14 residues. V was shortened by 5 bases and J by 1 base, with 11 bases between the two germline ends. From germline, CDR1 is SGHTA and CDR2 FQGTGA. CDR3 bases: TGTGCCAGCAGCCCCATGACAGGGAACACTGAAGCTTTCTTT. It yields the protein CASSPMTGNTEAFF.

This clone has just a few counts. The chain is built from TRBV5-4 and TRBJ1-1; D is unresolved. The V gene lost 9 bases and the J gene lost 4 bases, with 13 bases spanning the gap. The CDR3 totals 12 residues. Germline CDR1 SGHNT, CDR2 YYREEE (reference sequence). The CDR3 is CAIQSGFTEAFF. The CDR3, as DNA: TGTGCCATCCAGTCGGGTTTCACTGAAGCTTTCTTT.

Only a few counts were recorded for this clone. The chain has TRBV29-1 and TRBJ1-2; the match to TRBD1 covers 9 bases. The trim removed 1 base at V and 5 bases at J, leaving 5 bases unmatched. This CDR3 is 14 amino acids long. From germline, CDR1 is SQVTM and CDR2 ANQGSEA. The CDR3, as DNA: TGCAGCGTTGAAGGGGGACAGGGCTTGTATGGCTACACCTTC. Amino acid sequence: CSVEGGQGLYGYTF. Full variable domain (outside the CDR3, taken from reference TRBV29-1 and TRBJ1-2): SAVISQKPSRDICQRGTSLTIQCQVDSQVTMMFWYRQQPGQSLTLIATANQGSEATYESGFVIDKFPISRPNLTFSTLTVSNMSPEDSSIYLCSVEGGQGLYGYTFGSGTRLTVV.

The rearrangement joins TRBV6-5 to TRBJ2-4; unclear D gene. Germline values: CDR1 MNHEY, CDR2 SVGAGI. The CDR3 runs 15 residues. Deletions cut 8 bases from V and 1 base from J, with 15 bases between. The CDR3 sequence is CASGPLPWAKNIQYF. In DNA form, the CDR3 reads TGTGCCAGCGGCCCGCTCCCCTGGGCCAAAAACATTCAGTACTTC.

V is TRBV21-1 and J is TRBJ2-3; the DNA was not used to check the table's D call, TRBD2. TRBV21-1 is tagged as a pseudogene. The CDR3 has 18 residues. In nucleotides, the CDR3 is TGTGCCAGCAGCGAAGGGACTAGCGGGGGTCCACCCACAGATACGCAGTATTTT. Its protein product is CASSEGTSGGPPTDTQYF.

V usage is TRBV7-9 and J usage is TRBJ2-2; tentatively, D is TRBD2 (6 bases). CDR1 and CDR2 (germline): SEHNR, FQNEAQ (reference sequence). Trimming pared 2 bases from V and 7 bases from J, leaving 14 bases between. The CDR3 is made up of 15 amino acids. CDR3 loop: CASSLSVAELGELFF. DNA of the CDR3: TGTGCCAGCAGCTTATCGGTAGCGGAGCTCGGGGAGCTGTTTTTT.

The CDR3 sequence is CASTTQRGTGGREQYF. The CDR3 nucleotides are TGTGCCAGCACCACACAGAGAGGGACAGGGGGTCGGGAGCAGTACTTC. This sequence joins TRBV5-6 and TRBJ2-7; the match to TRBD1 covers 11 bases. This CDR3 region has 16 residues. J was trimmed by 7 bases and V by 6 bases; bases with no gene match: 15. The germline CDR1 and CDR2 sequences are SGHDT and YYEEEE.

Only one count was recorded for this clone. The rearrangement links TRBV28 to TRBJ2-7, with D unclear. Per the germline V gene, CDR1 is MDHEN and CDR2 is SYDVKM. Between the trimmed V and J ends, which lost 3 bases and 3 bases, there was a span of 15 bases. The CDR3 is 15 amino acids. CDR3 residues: CASSFPARSDYEQYF. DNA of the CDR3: TGTGCCAGCAGTTTCCCTGCCCGCAGCGACTACGAGCAGTACTTC.

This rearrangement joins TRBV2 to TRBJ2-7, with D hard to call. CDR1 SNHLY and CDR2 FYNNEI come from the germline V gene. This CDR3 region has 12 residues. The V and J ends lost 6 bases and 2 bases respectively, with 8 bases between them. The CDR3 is CASRGSPYEQYF. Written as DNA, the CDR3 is TGTGCCAGCAGGGGCAGCCCCTACGAGCAGTACTTC.

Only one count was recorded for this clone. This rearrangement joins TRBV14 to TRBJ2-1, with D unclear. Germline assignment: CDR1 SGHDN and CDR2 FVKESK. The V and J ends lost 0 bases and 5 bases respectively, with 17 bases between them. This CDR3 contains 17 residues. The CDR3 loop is CASSQDAPGGQNNEQFF. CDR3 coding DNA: TGTGCCAGCAGCCAAGATGCGCCAGGTGGCCAGAACAATGAGCAGTTCTTC.

This CDR3 reads CASQEGDNSPLHF. The DNA of the CDR3 is TGTGCCAGCCAAGAGGGGGATAATTCACCCCTCCACTTT. J is TRBJ1-6 and V is TRBV6-4; maybe TRBD1 (6 bases). This CDR3 comprises 13 residues. Germline V gene lookup returns CDR1 MRHNA and CDR2 SNTAGT. V lost 8 bases and J 5 bases, leaving 10 bases between the germline ends.

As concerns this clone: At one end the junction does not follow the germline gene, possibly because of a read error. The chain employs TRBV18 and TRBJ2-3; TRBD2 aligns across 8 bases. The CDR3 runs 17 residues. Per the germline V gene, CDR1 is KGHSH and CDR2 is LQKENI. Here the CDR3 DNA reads TGTGTCAGCTCACCACCGGAGCTAGCGGGCGGCACAGATACGCAGTATTTT. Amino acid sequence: CVSSPPELAGGTDTQYF.

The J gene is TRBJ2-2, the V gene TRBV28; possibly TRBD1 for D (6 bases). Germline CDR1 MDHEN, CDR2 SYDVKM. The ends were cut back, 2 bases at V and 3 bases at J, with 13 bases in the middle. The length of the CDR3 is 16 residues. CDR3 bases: TGTGCCAGCAGTTTACGGGCAGGGGTAGACACCGGGGAGCTGTTTTTT. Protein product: CASSLRAGVDTGELFF. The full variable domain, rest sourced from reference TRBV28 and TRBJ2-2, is DVKVTQSSRYLVKRTGEKVFLECVQDMDHENMFWYRQDPGLGLRLIYFSYDVKMKEKGDIPEGYSVSREKKERFSLILESASTNQTSMYLCASSLRAGVDTGELFFGEGSRLTVL.